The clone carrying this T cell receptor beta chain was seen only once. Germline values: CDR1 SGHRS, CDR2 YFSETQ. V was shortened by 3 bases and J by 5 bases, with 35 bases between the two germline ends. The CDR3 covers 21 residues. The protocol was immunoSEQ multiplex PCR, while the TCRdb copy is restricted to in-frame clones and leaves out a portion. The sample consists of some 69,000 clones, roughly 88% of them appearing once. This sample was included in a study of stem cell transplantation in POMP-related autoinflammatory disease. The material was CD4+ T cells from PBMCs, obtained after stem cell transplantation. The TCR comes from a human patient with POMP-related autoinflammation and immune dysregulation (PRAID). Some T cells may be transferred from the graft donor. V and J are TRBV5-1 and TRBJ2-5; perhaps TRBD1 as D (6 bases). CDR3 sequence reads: CASSYKRFQGNGGSGLETQYF. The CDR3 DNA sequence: TGCGCCAGCAGCTATAAGAGATTCCAGGGGAACGGTGGGAGTGGCTTGGAGACCCAGTACTTC. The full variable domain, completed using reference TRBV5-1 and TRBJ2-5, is KAGVTQTPRYLIKTRGQQVTLSCSPISGHRSVSWYQQTPGQGLQFLFEYFSETQRNKGNFPGRFSGRQFSNSRSEMNVSTLELGDSALYLCASSYKRFQGNGGSGLETQYFGPGTRLLVL.